This T cell receptor beta chain was profiled in a study of blood T cells in healthy people across ages. Overall study context: Template-switching capture recovered about one barcoded beta molecule per two T cells. Study-level points and caveats: For the donors, CMV status was unknown and possibly confounded expanded clonotype changes. While age rose, TCR beta diversity per million T cells dropped in a roughly linear way.

The CDR3 has 14 amino acids. Trimming removed 2 bases from V and 5 bases from J, with 13 bases in between. In germline, CDR1 is SGHTS, CDR2 YDEGEE. Each sample gave at least 7 million isolated PBMCs. A J-beta primer mix and a sample-barcoded 5' primer were used in a second PCR of roughly 7 to 12 cycles. A single record per CDR3 protein comes from TCRdb applying MiXCR to the 5' RACE reads. The data show 1.5 million to 2 million distinct CDR3 sequences, with almost 35% seen just once and about 11% held by the top ten. To note about this clonotype: The antigen remains unidentified.

The chain employs TRBV5-8 and TRBJ2-5; perhaps D is TRBD1 or TRBD2 (5 bases each). The sequence was obtained from a woman in her 30s in good health. The sample consisted of blood. CDR3 loop: CASSFRGARETQYF. The CDR3 DNA reads as TGTGCCAGCAGCTTCCGGGGCGCACGGGAGACCCAGTACTTC.